This T cell receptor beta chain derives from a study of control samples from healthy donors and cancer patients. CDR3 length: 16 amino acids. V was trimmed by 0 bases and J by 5 bases, leaving 15 bases between them. Germline V lookup: CDR1 SGHRS, CDR2 YFSETQ. Clones were sequenced by immunoSEQ multiplex PCR, and TCRdb holds only the in-frame ones, with some missing. Among some 65,000 clones, approximately 88% were seen once, and the ten largest hold approximately 2.8%. The TCR sequence derives from a woman aged 45-59 years with lung cancer. Sequencing was done on a sample of PBMCs. The genes are TRBV5-1 and TRBJ2-1; D remains ambiguous. CDR3 in amino acids: CASSLAARLLNNEQFF. CDR3 coding DNA: TGCGCCAGCAGCTTGGCGGCCAGGCTCCTGAACAATGAGCAGTTCTTC.